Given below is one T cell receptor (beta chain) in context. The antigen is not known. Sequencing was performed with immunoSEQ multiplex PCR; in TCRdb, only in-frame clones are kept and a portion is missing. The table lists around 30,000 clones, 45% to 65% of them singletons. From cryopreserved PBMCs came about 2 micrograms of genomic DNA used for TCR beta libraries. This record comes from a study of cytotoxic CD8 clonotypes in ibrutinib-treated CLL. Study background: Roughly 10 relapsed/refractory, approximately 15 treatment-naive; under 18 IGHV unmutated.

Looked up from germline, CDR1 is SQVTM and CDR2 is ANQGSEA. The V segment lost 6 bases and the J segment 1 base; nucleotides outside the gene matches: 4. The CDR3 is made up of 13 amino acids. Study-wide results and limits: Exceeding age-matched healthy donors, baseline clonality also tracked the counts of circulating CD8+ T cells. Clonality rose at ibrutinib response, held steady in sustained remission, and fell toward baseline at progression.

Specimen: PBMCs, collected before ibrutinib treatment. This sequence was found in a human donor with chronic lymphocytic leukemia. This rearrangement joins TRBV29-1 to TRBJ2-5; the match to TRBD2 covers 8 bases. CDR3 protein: CSVERGSQETQYF. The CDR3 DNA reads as TGCAGCGTGGAGCGGGGGTCCCAAGAGACCCAGTACTTC.